This TCR beta chain was observed in a study of T-cell reconstitution after alpha-beta-depleted transplantation in children. Study results and limitations: Fresh T-cell production supplied most of the T-cell counts and diversity seen one year after transplant.

During its preparation, the TCRbeta library received unique molecular identifiers. MiXCR, applied by TCRdb to the PCR reads, yields one record per CDR3 protein. The table includes 700,000 or so distinct CDR3 sequences, around 12% detected once. The CDR3 runs to 16 residues. V was cut by 2 bases and J by 5 bases, with 15 bases left in between. In this sample, this clonotype turned up a few times. Antigen specificity is unknown. The rearrangement links TRBV12-3 or TRBV12-4 to TRBJ1-4; D is ambiguous. The sequence derives from a girl aged 2-15 years with congenital amegakaryocytic thrombocytopenia, due to receive a stem cell transplant. This sample comprised PBMCs, obtained before TCRalphabeta/CD19-depleted stem cell transplant. CDR3 residues: CASSLIPGRLNEKLFF. CDR3 coding DNA: TGTGCCAGCAGTTTAATTCCTGGCAGGCTGAATGAAAAACTGTTTTTT.